The source of this TCR beta chain is a study of blood T cell repertoires in COVID-19. The protocol was immunoSEQ multiplex PCR, while the TCRdb copy is restricted to in-frame clones and leaves out a portion. Here the sample spans some 45,000 clones, over 70% being singletons. Trimming removed 6 bases from V and 6 bases from J, with 8 bases in between. This CDR3 region has 11 residues. Germline V gene data show CDR1 as MRHNA and CDR2 as SNTAGT. This clonotype was obtained from a man aged 65 to 85 with acute or convalescent COVID-19. The sequencing sample was made of peripheral blood. V and J are TRBV6-4 and TRBJ1-2; D gene ambiguous. The CDR3 sequence: CASSYSNGYTF. In DNA, the CDR3 is TGTGCCAGCAGCTACTCGAATGGCTACACCTTC.